Listed below are T cell receptor beta chains from one sample, sequenced in a study of T-cell memory formation after mild COVID-19. TCRdb itself ran the 5' RACE reads through MiXCR, one entry per CDR3 protein. The sample carries around 420,000 distinct CDR3 sequences, 20% to 30% recorded once. The sequencing sample was made of PBMCs or a T cell subset sorted from them (not recorded which). Every receptor here comes from an adult woman who had mild COVID-19 (a few samples of this study predate the infection). Cell type and time point are not known. Each CDR3 is given with its conserved first and last residue. Each record gives: D gene, V gene, clone size, J gene, CDR3 DNA, CDR3 protein. The D gene is left open where the match is weak. Expanded clones are given a class, and other clones once, few, many or no size at all.

-	TRBV5-1	few	TRBJ1-1	TGCGCCAGCAGCTTGGAAAATCCGAGATGGGCTTTCTTT	CASSLENPRWAFF
TRBD2	TRBV4-2	-	TRBJ2-1	TGTGCCAGCAGCCAAGCCGGGGGGGACTACAATGAGCAGTTCTTC	CASSQAGGDYNEQFF
-	TRBV7-9	many	TRBJ2-7	TGTGCCAGCAGCTTAGGGTCTCCCTACGAGCAGTACTTC	CASSLGSPYEQYF
-	TRBV25-1	-	TRBJ2-1	TGTGCCAGCAGTGATTCCCGTAAAGGCGATGAGCAGTTCTTC	CASSDSRKGDEQFF
TRBD1	TRBV7-9	few	TRBJ2-1	TGTGCCAGCAGCTTAGGACAGGGGGACTACAATGAGCAGTTCTTC	CASSLGQGDYNEQFF
-	TRBV29-1	few	TRBJ1-1	TGCAGCGTAGGGGCAATAGGCACTGAAGCTTTCTTT	CSVGAIGTEAFF
-	TRBV20-1	-	TRBJ2-3	TGCAGTGCTGAAACTGGGGAGATGGAGGCAGATACGCAGTATTTT	CSAETGEMEADTQYF
-	TRBV24-1	-	TRBJ1-5	TGTGCCACCAGTGATCGGGCTCAGCCCCAGCATTTT	CATSDRAQPQHF
-	TRBV6-1	-	TRBJ1-2	TGTGCCAGCAGGGACGTACTCTATGGCTACACCTTC	CASRDVLYGYTF
-	TRBV6-2/TRBV6-3	-	TRBJ1-5	TGTGCCAGCAGTAGGAGACCGGTCTTCAATCAGCCCCAGCATTTT	CASSRRPVFNQPQHF
-	TRBV7-9	-	TRBJ2-7	TGTGCCAGCAGCTTGGCCAGCCTAAACGAGCAGTACTTC	CASSLASLNEQYF
TRBD2	TRBV24-1	many	TRBJ2-7	TGTGCCACCAGTGATGCGGGAGGGCTCGCCTACGAGCAGTACTTC	CATSDAGGLAYEQYF
TRBD2	TRBV9	-	TRBJ2-1	TGTGCCAGCAGCGGACGCGGGGGGCGATCCAATGAGCAGTTCTTC	CASSGRGGRSNEQFF
TRBD1	TRBV13	-	TRBJ1-2	TGTGCCAGCAGTCGGGACAGGGTTGGCTACACCTTC	CASSRDRVGYTF
-	TRBV19	-	TRBJ1-2	TGTGCCAGTAGGACGGCCCTCGGACACTTTCAATATGGCTACACCTTC	CASRTALGHFQYGYTF
-	TRBV20-1	once	TRBJ2-5	TGCAGTGCTCGTCGCCAGGCCCAAGAGACCCAGTACTTC	CSARRQAQETQYF
-	TRBV24-1	-	TRBJ2-7	TGTGCCACCACCAGAGTCTACGAGCAGTACTTC	CATTRVYEQYF
TRBD1	TRBV6-5	few	TRBJ2-1	TGTGCCAGCAGTTACACCGGACAGGGCTACAATGAGCAGTTCTTC	CASSYTGQGYNEQFF
TRBD1	TRBV18	-	TRBJ1-1	TGTGCCAGCTCACCAAGTGACAGGGCGAACACTGAAGCTTTCTTT	CASSPSDRANTEAFF
TRBD1	TRBV24-1	few	TRBJ1-2	TGTGCCACCAGTGATAGGACAGGGGGCGTGAGTGACTACACCTTC	CATSDRTGGVSDYTF
-	TRBV7-3	many	TRBJ2-3	TGTGCCAGCAGCTTTACAGGGACAGATACGCAGTATTTT	CASSFTGTDTQYF
-	TRBV7-3	many	TRBJ2-3	TGTGCCAGCAGCTTAACGTCCGGCAGGGGACGAGATACGCAGTATTTT	CASSLTSGRGRDTQYF
-	TRBV5-1	-	TRBJ1-1	TGCGCCAGCAGCTTCCTAAGCCTCAGGGACTTTAACACTGAAGCTTTCTTT	CASSFLSLRDFNTEAFF
-	TRBV5-1	-	TRBJ1-2	TGCGCCAGCAGCGCCCCGGACAGATACTATGGCTACACCTTC	CASSAPDRYYGYTF
-	TRBV7-8	-	TRBJ2-1	TGTGCCAGCAGCCGCTTAGGGCGGGAAGTCAATGAGCAGTTCTTC	CASSRLGREVNEQFF
-	TRBV29-1	-	TRBJ1-1	TGCAGCGTTGATACGGGCACCCTAGGATTTCACACTGAAGCTTTCTTT	CSVDTGTLGFHTEAFF
TRBD1	TRBV30	-	TRBJ2-3	TGTGCCTGGAGATCAGGACAGGGCGGCACAGATACGCAGTATTTT	CAWRSGQGGTDTQYF
-	TRBV14	-	TRBJ1-4	TGTGCCAGCAGCCCCCGGACAGTTCAGAGTGAAAAACTGTTTTTT	CASSPRTVQSEKLFF
TRBD1	TRBV11-2	-	TRBJ2-5	TGTGCCAGCAGCCCTTTTACAGGGGGAGAGACCCAGTACTTC	CASSPFTGGETQYF
TRBD1	TRBV24-1	-	TRBJ1-2	TGTGCCACCAGTGACCACCGGACAGGGAGGAACGGCTACACCTTC	CATSDHRTGRNGYTF
-	TRBV27	-	TRBJ1-1	TGTGCCAGCAGTTTAGTGGGGGGACCCATGAACACTGAAGCTTTCTTT	CASSLVGGPMNTEAFF
TRBD2	TRBV7-2	-	TRBJ2-5	TGTGCCAGCAGCACGGGGACTAGCGGGGGGCAAGAGACCCAGTACTTC	CASSTGTSGGQETQYF
-	TRBV11-3	-	TRBJ2-1	TGTGCCAGCAGCCTCCGGACAGTGGACAATGAGCAGTTCTTC	CASSLRTVDNEQFF
TRBD2	TRBV2	-	TRBJ2-3	TGTGCCAGCAGGGGACTAGCGGGGGGGAATACGCAGTATTTT	CASRGLAGGNTQYF
TRBD2	TRBV15	-	TRBJ2-3	TGTGCCACCAGCAGAGATCGACTAGCGGGAGAGCGCACAGATACGCAGTATTTT	CATSRDRLAGERTDTQYF
-	TRBV15	-	TRBJ1-1	TGTGCCACCAGCAGAGAACCCCAGGCCTCTATGAACACTGAAGCTTTCTTT	CATSREPQASMNTEAFF
TRBD1	TRBV10-3	-	TRBJ2-7	TGTGCCATCAGAAGTATCGTCATCAAGGACAGGGGTCCGGCCTACGAGCAGTACTTC	CAIRSIVIKDRGPAYEQYF
-	TRBV5-6	-	TRBJ1-1	TGTGCCAGCAGCCCAAGACACCCGAACACTGAAGCTTTCTTT	CASSPRHPNTEAFF
TRBD2	TRBV2	-	TRBJ2-1	TGTGCCAGCAGTGAAGACCGAGCGGGGGGGCGAAATGAGCAGTTCTTC	CASSEDRAGGRNEQFF
-	TRBV5-1	-	TRBJ1-1	TGCGCCAGCAGCTTGGAAGATTGGCCAAACACTGAAGCTTTCTTT	CASSLEDWPNTEAFF
-	TRBV6-2/TRBV6-3	few	TRBJ2-3	TGTGCCAGCAGTCCCGGCGATATAGAAGGCCGGTATTTT	CASSPGDIEGRYF
-	TRBV7-6	few	TRBJ2-3	TGTGCCAGCAGCCTCCATCGGGAGCCGGCAGATACGCAGTATTTT	CASSLHREPADTQYF